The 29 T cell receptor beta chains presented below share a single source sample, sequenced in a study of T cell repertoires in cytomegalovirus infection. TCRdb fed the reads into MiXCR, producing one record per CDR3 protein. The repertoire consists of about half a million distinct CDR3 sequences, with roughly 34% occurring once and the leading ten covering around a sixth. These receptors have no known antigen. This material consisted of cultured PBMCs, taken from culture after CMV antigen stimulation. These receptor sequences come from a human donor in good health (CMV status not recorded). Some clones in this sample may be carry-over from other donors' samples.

The CDR3 spells CASTYLGGGTQYF. DNA of the CDR3: TGTGCCAGCACTTACCTGGGGGGCGGTACGCAGTATTTT. The chain couples TRBV12-3 or TRBV12-4 to TRBJ2-3; D tentatively fits TRBD1 or TRBD2 (6 bases each). V lost 7 bases and J 8 bases, leaving 16 bases between the germline ends. The CDR3 covers 13 residues.

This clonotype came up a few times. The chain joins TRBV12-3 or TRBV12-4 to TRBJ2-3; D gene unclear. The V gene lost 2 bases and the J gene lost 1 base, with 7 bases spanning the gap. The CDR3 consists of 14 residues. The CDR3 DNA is TGTGCCAGCAGTTTATCTAGTCGCACAGATACGCAGTATTTT. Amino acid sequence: CASSLSSRTDTQYF.

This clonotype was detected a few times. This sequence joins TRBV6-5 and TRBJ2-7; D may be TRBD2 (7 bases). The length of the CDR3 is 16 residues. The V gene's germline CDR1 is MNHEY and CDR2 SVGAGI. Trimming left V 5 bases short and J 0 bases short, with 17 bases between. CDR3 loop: CASSLSGTIPSYEQYF. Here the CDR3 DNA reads TGTGCCAGCAGTCTCAGCGGGACAATTCCCTCCTACGAGCAGTACTTC.

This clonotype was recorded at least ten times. The CDR3 DNA sequence: TGTGCCAGCAGTGAATCCCGGACAGTCGGAGTCGGCTACACCTTC. Translated: CASSESRTVGVGYTF. This chain joins TRBV2 and TRBJ1-2; a weak D match, TRBD1 (6 bases). This CDR3 region has 15 residues. Per germline, CDR1 SNHLY and CDR2 FYNNEI. Between the trimmed V and J ends, which lost 2 bases and 8 bases, there was a span of 18 bases.

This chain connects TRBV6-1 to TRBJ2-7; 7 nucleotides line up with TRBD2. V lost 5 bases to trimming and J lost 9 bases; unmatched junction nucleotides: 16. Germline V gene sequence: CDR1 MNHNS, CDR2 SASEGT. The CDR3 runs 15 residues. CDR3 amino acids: CASSYTRDYRFGQYF. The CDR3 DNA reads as TGTGCCAGCAGTTACACCCGGGACTACCGATTCGGGCAGTACTTC.

The CDR3 DNA reads TGTGCCACCAGAGCCATGGGTAGGACTTTCTTT. Translated, it gives CATRAMGRTFF. This sequence joins TRBV24-1 and TRBJ1-1, with D unclear. V was trimmed by 7 bases and J by 12 bases, leaving 14 bases between them. This CDR3 comprises 11 residues. CDR1 KGHDR and CDR2 SFDVKD come from the germline V gene.

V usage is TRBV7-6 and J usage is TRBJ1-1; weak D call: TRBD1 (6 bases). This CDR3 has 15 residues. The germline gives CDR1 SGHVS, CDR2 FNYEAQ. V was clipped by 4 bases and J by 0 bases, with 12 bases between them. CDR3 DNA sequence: TGTGCCAGCAGCTCGCACAGGGATATGAACACTGAAGCTTTCTTT. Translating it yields CASSSHRDMNTEAFF.

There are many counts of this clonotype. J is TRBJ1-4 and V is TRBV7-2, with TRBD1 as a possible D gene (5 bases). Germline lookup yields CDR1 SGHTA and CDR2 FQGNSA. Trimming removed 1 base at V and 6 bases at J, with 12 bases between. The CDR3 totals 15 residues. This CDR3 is CASSLVVGADEKLFF. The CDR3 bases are TGTGCCAGCAGCTTAGTGGTAGGGGCAGATGAAAAACTGTTTTTT.

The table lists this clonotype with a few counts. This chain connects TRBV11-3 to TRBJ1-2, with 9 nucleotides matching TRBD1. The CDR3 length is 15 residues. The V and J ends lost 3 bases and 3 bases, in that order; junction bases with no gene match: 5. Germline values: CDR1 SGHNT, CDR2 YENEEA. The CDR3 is CASSFQGQGHYGYTF. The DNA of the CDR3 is TGTGCCAGCAGCTTCCAGGGACAGGGTCACTATGGCTACACCTTC.

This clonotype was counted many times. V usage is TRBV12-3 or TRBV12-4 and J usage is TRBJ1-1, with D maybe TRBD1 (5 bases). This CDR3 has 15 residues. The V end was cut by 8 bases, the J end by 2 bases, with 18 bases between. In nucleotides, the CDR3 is TGTGCCAGCTCCTGGGGAGGGGCGAGAAACACTGAAGCTTTCTTT. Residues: CASSWGGARNTEAFF.

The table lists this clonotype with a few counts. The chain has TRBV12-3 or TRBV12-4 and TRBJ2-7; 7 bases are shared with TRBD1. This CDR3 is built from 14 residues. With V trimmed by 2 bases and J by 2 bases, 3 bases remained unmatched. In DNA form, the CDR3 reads TGTGCCAGCAGTTTAAGGGGACAGCCCTACGAGCAGTACTTC. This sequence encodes CASSLRGQPYEQYF.

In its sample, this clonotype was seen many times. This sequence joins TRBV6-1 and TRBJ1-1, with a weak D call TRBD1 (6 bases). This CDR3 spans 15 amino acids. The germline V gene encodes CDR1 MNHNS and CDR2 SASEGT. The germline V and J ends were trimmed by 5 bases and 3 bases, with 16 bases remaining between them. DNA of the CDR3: TGTGCCAGCAGTCCGAGAGGGGGGCAGGACACTGAAGCTTTCTTT. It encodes CASSPRGGQDTEAFF.

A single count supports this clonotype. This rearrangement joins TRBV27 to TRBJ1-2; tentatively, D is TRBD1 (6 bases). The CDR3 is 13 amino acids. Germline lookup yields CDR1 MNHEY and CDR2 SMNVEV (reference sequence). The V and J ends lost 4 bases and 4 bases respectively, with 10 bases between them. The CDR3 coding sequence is TGTGCCAGCAGTTCACACAGGGCCTATGGCTACACCTTC. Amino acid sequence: CASSSHRAYGYTF.

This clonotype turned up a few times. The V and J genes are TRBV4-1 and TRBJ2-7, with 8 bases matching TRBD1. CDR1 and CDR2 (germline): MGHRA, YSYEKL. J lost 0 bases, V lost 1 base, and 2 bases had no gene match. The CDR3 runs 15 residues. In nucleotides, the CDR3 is TGCGCCAGCAGCCAAGGGACAGGGAACTCCTACGAGCAGTACGTC. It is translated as CASSQGTGNSYEQYV.

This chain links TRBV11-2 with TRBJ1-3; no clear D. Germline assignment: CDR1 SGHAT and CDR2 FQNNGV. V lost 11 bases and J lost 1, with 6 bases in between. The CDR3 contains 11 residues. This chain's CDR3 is CAAGSGNTIYF. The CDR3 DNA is TGTGCCGCGGGGTCTGGAAACACCATATATTTT.

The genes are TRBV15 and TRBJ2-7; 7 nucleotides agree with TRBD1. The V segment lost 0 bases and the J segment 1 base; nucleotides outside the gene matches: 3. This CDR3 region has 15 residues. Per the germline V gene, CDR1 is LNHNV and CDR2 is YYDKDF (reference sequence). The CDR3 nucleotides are TGTGCCACCAGCAGAGAAGGGGACAGATCCTACGAGCAGTACTTC. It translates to CATSREGDRSYEQYF.

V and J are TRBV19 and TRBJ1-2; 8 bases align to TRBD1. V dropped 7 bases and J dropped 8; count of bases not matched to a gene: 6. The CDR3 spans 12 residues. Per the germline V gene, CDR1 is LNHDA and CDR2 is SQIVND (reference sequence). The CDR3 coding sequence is TGTGCCAGTACCGACAGGGGACGCGGCTACACCTTC. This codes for CASTDRGRGYTF.

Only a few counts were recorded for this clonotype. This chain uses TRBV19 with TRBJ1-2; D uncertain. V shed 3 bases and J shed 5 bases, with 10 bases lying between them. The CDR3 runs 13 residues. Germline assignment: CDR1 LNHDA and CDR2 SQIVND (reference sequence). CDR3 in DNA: TGTGCCAGTAGTATTGCAGGCATGTATGGCTACACCTTC. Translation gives CASSIAGMYGYTF.

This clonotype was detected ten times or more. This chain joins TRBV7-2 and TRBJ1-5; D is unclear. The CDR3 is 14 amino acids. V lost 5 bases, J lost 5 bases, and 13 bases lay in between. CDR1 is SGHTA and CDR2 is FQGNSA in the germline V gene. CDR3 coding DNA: TGTGCCAGCAGCCCAGGACGGTCGTATCAGCCCCAGCATTTT. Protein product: CASSPGRSYQPQHF.

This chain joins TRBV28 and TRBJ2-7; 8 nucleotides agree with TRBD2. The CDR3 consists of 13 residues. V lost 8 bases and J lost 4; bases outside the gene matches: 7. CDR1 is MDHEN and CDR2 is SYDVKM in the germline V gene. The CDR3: CASLTSGSYEQYF. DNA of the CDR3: TGTGCCAGCCTAACTAGCGGTTCGTACGAGCAGTACTTC.

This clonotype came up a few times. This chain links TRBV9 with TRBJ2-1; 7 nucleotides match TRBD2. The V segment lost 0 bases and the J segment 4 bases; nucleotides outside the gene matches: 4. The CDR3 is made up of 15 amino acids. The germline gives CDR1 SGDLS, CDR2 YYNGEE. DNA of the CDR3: TGTGCCAGCAGCGTAGTGTCTAGCGGATACAATGAGCAGTTCTTC. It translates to CASSVVSSGYNEQFF. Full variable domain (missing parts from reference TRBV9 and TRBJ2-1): DSGVTQTPKHLITATGQRVTLRCSPRSGDLSVYWYQQSLDQGLQFLIQYYNGEERAKGNILERFSAQQFPDLHSELNLSSLELGDSALYFCASSVVSSGYNEQFFGPGTRLTVL.

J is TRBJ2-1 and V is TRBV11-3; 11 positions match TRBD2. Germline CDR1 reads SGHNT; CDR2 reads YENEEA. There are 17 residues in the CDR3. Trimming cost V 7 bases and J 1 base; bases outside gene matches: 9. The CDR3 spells CASNSGLAERSYNEQFF. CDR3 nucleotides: TGTGCCAGCAATTCGGGACTAGCGGAAAGATCCTACAATGAGCAGTTCTTC.

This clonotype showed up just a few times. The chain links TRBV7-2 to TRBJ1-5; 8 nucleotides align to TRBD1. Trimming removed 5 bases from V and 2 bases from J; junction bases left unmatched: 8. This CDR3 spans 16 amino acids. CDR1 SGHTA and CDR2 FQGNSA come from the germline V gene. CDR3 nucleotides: TGTGCCAGCAGCCCCCTCGGGACAGGAGGCAATCAGCCCCAGCATTTT. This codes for CASSPLGTGGNQPQHF.

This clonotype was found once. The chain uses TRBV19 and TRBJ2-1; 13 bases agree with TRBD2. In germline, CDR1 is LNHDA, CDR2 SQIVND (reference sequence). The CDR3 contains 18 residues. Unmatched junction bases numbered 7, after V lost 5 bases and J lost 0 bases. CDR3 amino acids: CASSPGLAGTSSYNEQFF. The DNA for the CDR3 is TGTGCCAGTAGTCCGGGACTAGCGGGGACGAGCTCCTACAATGAGCAGTTCTTC.

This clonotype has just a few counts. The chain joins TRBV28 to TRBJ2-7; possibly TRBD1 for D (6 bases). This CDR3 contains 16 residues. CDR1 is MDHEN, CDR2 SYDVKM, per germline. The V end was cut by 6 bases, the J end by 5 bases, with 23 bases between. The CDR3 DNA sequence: TGTGCCAGCAGCTCTCCGGGACAACCCTTTTTCGACGAGCAGTACTTC. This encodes CASSSPGQPFFDEQYF.

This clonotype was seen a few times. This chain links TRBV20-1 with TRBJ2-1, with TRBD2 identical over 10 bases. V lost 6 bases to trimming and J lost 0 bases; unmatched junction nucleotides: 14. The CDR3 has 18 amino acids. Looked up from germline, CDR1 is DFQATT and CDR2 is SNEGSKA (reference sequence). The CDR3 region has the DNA TGCAGTGCATGGACTAGCGGAAGAGTCTTCAGCTCCTACAATGAGCAGTTCTTC. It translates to CSAWTSGRVFSSYNEQFF.

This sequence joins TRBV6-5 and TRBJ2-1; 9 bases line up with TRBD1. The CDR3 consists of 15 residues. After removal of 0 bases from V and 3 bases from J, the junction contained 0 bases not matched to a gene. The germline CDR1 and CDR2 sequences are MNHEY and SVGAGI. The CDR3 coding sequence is TGTGCCAGCAGTTACTCGGGACAGGGCTACAATGAGCAGTTCTTC. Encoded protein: CASSYSGQGYNEQFF.

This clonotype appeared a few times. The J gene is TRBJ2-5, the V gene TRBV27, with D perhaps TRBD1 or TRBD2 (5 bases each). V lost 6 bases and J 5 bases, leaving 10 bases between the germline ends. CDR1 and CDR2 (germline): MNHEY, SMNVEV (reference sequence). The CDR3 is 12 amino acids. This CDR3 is CASRGVRETQYF. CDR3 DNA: TGTGCCAGCAGGGGGGTTAGGGAGACCCAGTACTTC.

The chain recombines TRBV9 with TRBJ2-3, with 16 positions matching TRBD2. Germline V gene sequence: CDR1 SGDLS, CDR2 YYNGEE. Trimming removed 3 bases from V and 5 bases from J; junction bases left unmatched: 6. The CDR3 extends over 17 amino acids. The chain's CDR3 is CASSAGTSGRAEDTQYF. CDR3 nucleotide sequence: TGTGCCAGCAGCGCCGGGACTAGCGGGAGGGCCGAAGATACGCAGTATTTT.